Listed here are 27 T cell receptor beta chains from one sample, sequenced in a study of T cell clones after liver transplantation. Alloreactive TCRbeta sequences came from sequencing proliferating CFSE-low cells in the MLR. Data came from immunoSEQ multiplex PCR; TCRdb stores just in-frame clones and leaves some out. The data hold 5,600 or so clones, with approximately 29% observed a single time. These receptors lack a known antigen. Input material: CD4+ T cells from cultured PBMCs. These receptors were taken from a human patient who received a liver transplant. Some T cells may have originated in the graft donor.

The chain employs TRBV7-9 and TRBJ2-1, with D tentatively TRBD1 or TRBD2 (5 bases each). Germline CDR1 reads SEHNR; CDR2 reads FQNEAQ (reference sequence). CDR3 length: 13 amino acids. V was clipped by 4 bases and J by 6 bases, with 10 bases between them. The CDR3 here is CASSSGPPNEQFF. The CDR3 DNA is TGTGCCAGCAGCTCGGGACCTCCCAATGAGCAGTTCTTC.

The chain combines TRBV11-2 with TRBJ2-5; D might be TRBD2 (6 bases). V was pared by 1 base and J by 0 bases, with 12 bases between. Germline CDR1 is SGHAT and CDR2 is FQNNGV. The CDR3 has 16 residues. CDR3 bases: TGTGCCAGCAGCTTAGCACGGGGGAAGTACCAAGAGACCCAGTACTTC. It translates to CASSLARGKYQETQYF. Using reference TRBV11-2 and TRBJ2-5 for the parts outside the CDR3, the full variable domain is EAGVAQSPRYKIIEKRQSVAFWCNPISGHATLYWYQQILGQGPKLLIQFQNNGVVDDSQLPKDRFSAERLKGVDSTLKIQPAKLEDSAVYLCASSLARGKYQETQYFGPGTRLLVL.

The chain links TRBV15 to TRBJ2-2; 9 bases map to TRBD1. CDR1 LNHNV and CDR2 YYDKDF come from the germline V gene (reference sequence). This CDR3 has 14 residues. V lost 3 bases to trimming and J lost 7 bases; unmatched junction nucleotides: 3. As DNA, the CDR3 is TGTGCCACCAGCAGGGACAGGGGCCACGGGGAGCTGTTTTTT. It encodes CATSRDRGHGELFF.

This chain's CDR3 is CASSYYEGDTQYF. DNA for the CDR3: TGTGCCAGCAGTTACTACGAGGGGGATACGCAGTATTTT. The chain recombines TRBV9 with TRBJ2-3, with D possibly called TRBD1 or TRBD2 (5 bases each). The CDR3 contains 13 residues. Germline-derived CDR1 and CDR2 are SGDLS and YYNGEE. Trimming pared 5 bases from V and 6 bases from J, leaving 13 bases between.

The CDR3 DNA reads TGTGCCAGCAGTCCTAGGTTGGCCCCCAGGGCGGGAGGTGAAGATACGCAGTATTTT. It yields the protein CASSPRLAPRAGGEDTQYF. This chain links TRBV7-4 with TRBJ2-3; 8 bases agree with TRBD2. Germline CDR1 and CDR2: SGHVT and SQSDAQ. The CDR3 extends over 19 amino acids. The V gene end was trimmed by 6 bases and the J gene end by 5 bases; junction bases not matched to a gene: 22.

CDR3 in amino acids: CASRGPTGGKYEQYF. CDR3 DNA: TGTGCCAGCAGAGGACCCACAGGGGGCAAATACGAGCAGTACTTC. The J gene is TRBJ2-7, the V gene TRBV28, with 9 bases fitting TRBD1. Germline loops: CDR1 MDHEN, CDR2 SYDVKM. V lost 6 bases and J lost 4; bases outside the gene matches: 10. The CDR3 length is 15 residues.

The V and J genes are TRBV10-3 and TRBJ1-5; no firm D call. CDR1 ENHRY and CDR2 SYGVKD come from the germline V gene. This CDR3 comprises 13 residues. Trimming removed 0 bases from V and 3 bases from J, with 3 bases in between. CDR3: CAISESYNQPQHF. DNA for the CDR3: TGTGCCATCAGTGAGTCGTACAATCAGCCCCAGCATTTT.

V usage is TRBV6-4 and J usage is TRBJ2-7; 8 positions match TRBD1. The CDR3 has 13 residues. CDR1 is MRHNA, CDR2 SNTAGT, per germline. V gave up 10 bases and J gave up 4 bases; unmatched junction bases: 9. The CDR3 coding sequence is TGTGCCAAAGGACAGGGAGCGGCTTACGAGCAGTACTTC. Protein: CAKGQGAAYEQYF.

The chain links TRBV6-1 to TRBJ2-3; D possibly corresponds to TRBD2 (6 bases). The CDR3 contains 14 residues. V lost 7 bases and J 1 base, leaving 12 bases between the germline ends. Germline assignment: CDR1 MNHNS and CDR2 SASEGT. The CDR3 nucleotides read TGTGCCAGCACCCTGGGGGGAGGCACAGATACGCAGTATTTT. It specifies CASTLGGGTDTQYF.

Notes on this clone: This may be a read error, as it is one base from a much larger clone. The sample contains more than one DNA sequence encoding this CDR3. V gene TRBV30 combines with J gene TRBJ2-7, with D perhaps TRBD1 or TRBD2 (6 bases each). Per germline, CDR1 GTSNPN and CDR2 SVGIG (reference sequence). The CDR3 consists of 14 residues. CDR3 in DNA: TGTGCCTGGCAGAGGGGGGTACACTCCTACGAGCAGTACTTT. It is translated as CAWQRGVHSYEQYF.

The CDR3 nucleotides read TGTGCCAGCACCATAGGGGGCGAATGGGGGACCCAGTACTTC. Translation: CASTIGGEWGTQYF. The rearrangement joins TRBV28 to TRBJ2-5; 7 nucleotides line up with TRBD1. Germline CDR1 is MDHEN and CDR2 is SYDVKM. This CDR3 spans 14 amino acids. V trimming: 7 bases; J trimming: 7 bases; junction bases outside the gene matches: 12.

The chain has TRBV29-1 and TRBJ2-2, with 15 bases identical to TRBD2. The CDR3 runs 14 residues. Germline trimming cut 7 bases from V and 8 bases from J; bases unmatched to any gene: 5. Germline lookup yields CDR1 SQVTM and CDR2 ANQGSEA. Written as DNA, the CDR3 is TGCAGCGCTGGGACTAGCGGGAGGATAGGGGAGCTGTTTTTT. Translation gives CSAGTSGRIGELFF.

This clone is medium-sized. V and J are TRBV7-9 and TRBJ2-5; the match to TRBD2 covers 10 bases. CDR1 SEHNR and CDR2 FQNEAQ come from the germline V gene (reference sequence). The CDR3 runs 15 residues. V lost 7 bases and J lost 3; bases outside the gene matches: 8. CDR3 sequence (DNA): TGTGCCAGCAACAACGGACTAGCGGCGAAAGAGACCCAGTACTTC. It codes for CASNNGLAAKETQYF.

This sequence joins TRBV27 and TRBJ1-2; 7 bases are a match to TRBD1. Germline trimming cut 5 bases from V and 5 bases from J; bases unmatched to any gene: 11. Per the germline V gene, CDR1 is MNHEY and CDR2 is SMNVEV (reference sequence). The CDR3 is made up of 15 amino acids. The CDR3 coding sequence is TGTGCCAGCAGTCCGGACAGGTTGGCAAGATATGGCTACACCTTC. It yields the protein CASSPDRLARYGYTF.

In its sample, this clone ranks as large. This rearrangement joins TRBV7-2 to TRBJ2-7; the match to TRBD2 covers 7 bases. The V gene end was trimmed by 4 bases and the J gene end by 1 base; junction bases not matched to a gene: 4. CDR1 SGHTA and CDR2 FQGNSA come from the germline V gene. The CDR3 runs to 14 residues. The CDR3 DNA sequence: TGTGCCAGCAGCTCCCCCGGGAGGTCCTACGAGCAGTACTTC. Translated, it gives CASSSPGRSYEQYF.

This clone occurred once. This chain uses TRBV7-2 with TRBJ2-1; no firm D call. CDR1 is SGHTA, CDR2 FQGNSA, per germline. This CDR3 spans 11 amino acids. V was clipped by 6 bases and J by 13 bases, with 13 bases between them. CDR3: CASRGTVPQFF. In DNA form, the CDR3 reads TGTGCCAGCAGAGGAACAGTGCCCCAGTTCTTC.

The rearrangement joins TRBV11-1 to TRBJ1-5, with TRBD1 identical over 7 bases. In germline, CDR1 is SGHAT, CDR2 FQDESV (reference sequence). This CDR3 has 15 residues. The trim removed 4 bases at V and 1 base at J, leaving 4 bases unmatched. This CDR3 reads CASSSTDRSNQPQHF. The CDR3 DNA reads TGTGCCAGCAGCTCGACGGACAGGAGCAATCAGCCCCAGCATTTT.

Sample share makes this clone large (0.1 to 1%). This chain uses TRBV29-1 with TRBJ2-7, with 12 bases matching TRBD2. V was pared by 7 bases and J by 6 bases, with 13 bases of the junction left unmatched. This CDR3 has 15 residues. Germline values: CDR1 SQVTM, CDR2 ANQGSEA. The CDR3 spells CSALPTSGSSIEQYF. The DNA for the CDR3 is TGCAGCGCACTCCCGACTAGCGGGAGTAGTATCGAGCAGTACTTC.

DNA for the CDR3: TGTGCCAGCAGCTTAAGTCAGGGAGGGAGTGAAAAACTGTTTTTT. Its protein is CASSLSQGGSEKLFF. The chain is built from TRBV11-2 and TRBJ1-4; tentatively, D is TRBD1 (5 bases). The CDR3 is made up of 15 amino acids. The germline CDR1 and CDR2 sequences are SGHAT and FQNNGV. V dropped 2 bases and J dropped 7 bases, with 14 bases sitting between them.

The chain links TRBV27 to TRBJ1-6; TRBD1 agrees at 7 bases. Trimming at V came to 0 bases and at J to 10 bases, leaving 3 bases not matched to a gene. The CDR3 totals 14 residues. CDR1 and CDR2 (germline): MNHEY, SMNVEV (reference sequence). CDR3 sequence: CASSLSYRGSPLHF. The DNA for the CDR3 is TGTGCCAGCAGTTTATCGTACAGGGGCTCACCCCTCCACTTT.

As to this clone: At one of its ends the junction is not consistent with the germline gene, which may arise from a read error. The rearrangement joins TRBV15 to TRBJ2-1; the D gene is possibly TRBD2 (6 bases). Germline V CDR1 and CDR2: LNHNV, YYDKDF (reference sequence). This CDR3 is 16 amino acids long. CDR3 protein: CATSRAPGVGYNEQLF. In DNA, the CDR3 is TGTGCCACCAGCAGAGCCCCGGGAGTAGGCTACAATGAGCAGCTCTTC.

This clone was counted only a few times. This chain connects TRBV12-5 to TRBJ2-3; D possibly corresponds to TRBD1 (7 bases). The germline V gene encodes CDR1 LGHNT and CDR2 FRNRAP. CDR3 size: 14 residues. V dropped 3 bases and J dropped 6 bases, with 13 bases sitting between them. The CDR3 nucleotides read TGTGCTAGTGGTTTTGGAGGGGGCGATGATACGCAGTATTTT. It is translated as CASGFGGGDDTQYF.

On this clone: The sample contains more than one DNA sequence encoding this CDR3. The J gene is TRBJ2-1, the V gene TRBV28, with D tentatively TRBD2 (5 bases). This CDR3 has 12 amino acids. The V and J ends lost 1 base and 10 bases respectively, with 8 bases between them. The V gene's germline CDR1 is MDHEN and CDR2 SYDVKM. The CDR3 DNA follows: TGTGCCAGCAGTTTATCCGGGATGGAGCAGTTCTTC. It encodes CASSLSGMEQFF.

The rearrangement joins TRBV5-1 to TRBJ2-7; tentatively, D is TRBD1 (5 bases). Deletions cut 0 bases from V and 0 bases from J, with 7 bases between. CDR3 size: 14 residues. CDR1 is SGHRS and CDR2 is YFSETQ in the germline V gene. In DNA, the CDR3 is TGCGCCAGCAGCTTGGGGACACACTCCTACGAGCAGTACTTC. This translates into CASSLGTHSYEQYF.

This clone was counted only a few times. The CDR3 bases are TGCAGCGTTGAAGCGGGAGGAAGGAATGAGCAGTTCTTC. Residues: CSVEAGGRNEQFF. The chain is built from TRBV29-1 and TRBJ2-1; 7 bases match TRBD2. Germline CDR1 reads SQVTM; CDR2 reads ANQGSEA. This CDR3 is 13 amino acids long. Unmatched junction bases numbered 4, after V lost 1 base and J lost 7 bases.

By proportion, this clone is large (0.1 to 1%). The genes are TRBV4-3 and TRBJ2-3, with D perhaps assigned TRBD1 or TRBD2 (5 bases each). Per the germline V gene, CDR1 is LGHNA and CDR2 is YSLEER. Trimming took 4 bases from V and 6 from J, leaving 14 bases between them. The CDR3 extends over 14 amino acids. The CDR3 region is CASSPGTWTDTQYF. The CDR3 DNA is TGCGCCAGCAGCCCGGGGACCTGGACGGATACGCAGTATTTT.

This clone occurred a few times. This chain joins TRBV7-6 and TRBJ2-7; D may be TRBD1 or TRBD2 (6 bases each). The CDR3 runs 14 residues. Trimming cost V 1 base and J 6 bases, with 13 bases left between them. Germline assignment: CDR1 SGHVS and CDR2 FNYEAQ. CDR3 nucleotide sequence: TGTGCCAGCAGCTTAGGTAGGGGGGAGTTCGAGCAGTACTTC. Residues: CASSLGRGEFEQYF.